This T cell receptor beta chain stems from a study of cytomegalovirus exposure and HLA in healthy donors. Overall study: The same platform was used for the roughly 130 validation repertoires and the roughly 670 first-cohort repertoires, a later analysis reported.

Study-level findings and limits: Reportedly, diagnosis of cytomegalovirus status by the classifier showed high specificity and sensitivity. The study labeled about 160 TCR beta chains cytomegalovirus-associated. In vitro work confirmed that a few CMV-associated chains recognize CMV antigens.

The ends lost 5 bases at V and 4 bases at J; junction bases unmatched: 7. Germline V gene lookup returns CDR1 SGHAT and CDR2 FQNNGV. CDR3 length: 15 residues. TCRdb keeps only in-frame clones here, not all; method: immunoSEQ multiplex PCR. Found here are 100,000 to 150,000 clones, about 90% of them singletons; the top ten hold about 3.7%. Points on this clone: Its antigen is not known.

Source material: PBMCs. The chain uses TRBV11-2 and TRBJ1-2, with 10 bases fitting TRBD1. The sequence derives from a man in his thirties or forties in good health and CMV-seronegative. The CDR3 loop reads CASSPWDRGLYGYTF. CDR3 nucleotide sequence: TGTGCCAGCAGCCCCTGGGACAGGGGTCTCTATGGCTACACCTTC. The full variable domain, in which reference TRBV11-2 and TRBJ1-2 provide the parts outside the CDR3, is EAGVAQSPRYKIIEKRQSVAFWCNPISGHATLYWYQQILGQGPKLLIQFQNNGVVDDSQLPKDRFSAERLKGVDSTLKIQPAKLEDSAVYLCASSPWDRGLYGYTFGSGTRLTVV.